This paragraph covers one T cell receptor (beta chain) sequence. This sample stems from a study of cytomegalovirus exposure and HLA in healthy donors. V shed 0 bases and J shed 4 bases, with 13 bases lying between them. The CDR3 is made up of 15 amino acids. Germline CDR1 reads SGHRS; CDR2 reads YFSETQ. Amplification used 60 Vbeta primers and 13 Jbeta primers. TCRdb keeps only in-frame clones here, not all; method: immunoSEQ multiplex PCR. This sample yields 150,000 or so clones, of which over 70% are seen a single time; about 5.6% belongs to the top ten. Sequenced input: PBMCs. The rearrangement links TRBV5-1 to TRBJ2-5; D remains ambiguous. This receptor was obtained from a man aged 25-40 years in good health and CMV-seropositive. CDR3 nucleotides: TGCGCCAGCAGCTTGGACGCCTCCACGCGAGAGACCCAGTACTTC. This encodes CASSLDASTRETQYF.